This T cell receptor (beta chain) was identified in a study of CXCR3-negative and CXCR3-positive naive CD8 T cells. Germline assignment: CDR1 SGHDN and CDR2 FVKESK. This CDR3 is built from 14 residues. Of note for this clonotype: The antigen is undetermined.

Naive CD8+ T cells showed CD45RO-CCR7+CD27+CD95-. UMI labels and 5' RACE were used to prepare the TRB cDNA libraries. From its re-call of the 5' RACE reads, TCRdb lists each CDR3 protein once, without DNA. The sample has over 100,000 distinct CDR3 sequences; the top ten hold 0.45% to 0.55%. Study-wide results and limits: The study found comparably high diversity in both naive subsets and much lower diversity in memory CD8+ cells. CXCR3-positive naive cells carried more hydrophobic TRB CDR3s than CXCR3-negative ones. Memory cells showed distinct TRBV-TRBJ patterns, while the two naive subsets matched.

Sequencing was performed on naive CXCR3- CD8+ T cells from blood. Subset reported: CD45RO-CCR7+CD27+CD95- naive CD8+ T cells lacking CXCR3 (TNR3-). V usage is TRBV14 and J usage is TRBJ2-1; TCRdb names TRBD2, which stays unverified in the absence of DNA. This clonotype originated in a human donor in good health. Some clones in this sample may be carry-over from other donors' samples. The CDR3 here is CASSQGREINEQFF.